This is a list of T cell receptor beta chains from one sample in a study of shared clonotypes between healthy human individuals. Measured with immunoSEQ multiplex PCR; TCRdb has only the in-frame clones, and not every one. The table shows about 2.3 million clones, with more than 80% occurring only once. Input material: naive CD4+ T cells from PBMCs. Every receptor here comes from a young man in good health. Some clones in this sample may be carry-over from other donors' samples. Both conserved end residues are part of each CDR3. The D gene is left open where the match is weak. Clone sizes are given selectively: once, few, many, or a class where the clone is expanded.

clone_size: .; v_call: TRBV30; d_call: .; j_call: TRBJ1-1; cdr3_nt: TGTGCCTGGAGTGTACTGGGACCAGACACTGAAGCTTTCTTT; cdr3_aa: CAWSVLGPDTEAFF
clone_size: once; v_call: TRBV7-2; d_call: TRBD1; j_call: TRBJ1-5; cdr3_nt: TGTGCCAGCAGCAGGACAGGGTCGGGCAATCAGCCCCAGCATTTT; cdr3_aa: CASSRTGSGNQPQHF
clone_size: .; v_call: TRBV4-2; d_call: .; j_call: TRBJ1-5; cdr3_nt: TGTGCCAGCAGCCAAGAAGGGGGGAAATTGAATCAGCCCCAGCATTTT; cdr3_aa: CASSQEGGKLNQPQHF
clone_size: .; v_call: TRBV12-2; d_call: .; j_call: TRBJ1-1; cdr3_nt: TGTGCAAGTCGCTGGTTTTGGCAAACGAACACTGAAGCTTTCTTT; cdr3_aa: CASRWFWQTNTEAFF
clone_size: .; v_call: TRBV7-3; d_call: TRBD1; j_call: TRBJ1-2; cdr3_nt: TGTGCCAGCAGCGCCACAGGGGGCACTGGCTACACCTTC; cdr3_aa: CASSATGGTGYTF
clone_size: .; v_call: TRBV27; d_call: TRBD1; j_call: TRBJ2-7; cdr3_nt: TGTGCCAGCATTCGCTCCGGGACAGGGGGCGTTTACGAGCAGTACTTC; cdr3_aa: CASIRSGTGGVYEQYF
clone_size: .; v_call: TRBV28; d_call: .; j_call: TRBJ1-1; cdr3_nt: TGTGCCAGCAGTTTATTGGCCGGGAACACTGAAGCTTTCTTT; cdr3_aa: CASSLLAGNTEAFF
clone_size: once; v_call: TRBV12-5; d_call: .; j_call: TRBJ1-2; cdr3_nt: TGTGCTAGTGGTTTGGTAGAGGGGAACTATGGCTACACCTTC; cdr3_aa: CASGLVEGNYGYTF
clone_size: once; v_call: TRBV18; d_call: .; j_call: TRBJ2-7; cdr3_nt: TGTGCCAGCTCAGCCGCAGGTCCCAACGAGCAGTACTTC; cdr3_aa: CASSAAGPNEQYF
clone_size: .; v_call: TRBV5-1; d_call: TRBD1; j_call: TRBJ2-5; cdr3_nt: TGCGCCAGCAGTCGTCGTACAGGGGGTTTTCAGACCCAGTACTTC; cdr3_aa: CASSRRTGGFQTQYF